Each of the 26 T cell receptor beta chains below was sequenced from the same sample in a study of Ad26.COV2.S vaccination and SARS-CoV-2 variants. Method: immunoSEQ multiplex PCR; TCRdb's copy keeps in-frame clones and lacks some. The sample includes 350,000 to 550,000 clones, nearly 90% of them seen just once. Treatment described: approximately 18 received Ad26.COV2.S at low or high dose, single or two shots; roughly 5 received placebo; per-sample allocation not given. Collection of the samples took place on day 63 after the first injection of vaccine or placebo. The sample was peripheral blood, taken in a trial of Ad26.COV2.S vaccine versus placebo. All receptors come from a person between 18 and 60 years old who received the Ad26.COV2.S COVID-19 vaccine or a placebo.

This rearrangement joins TRBV7-2 to TRBJ2-5; 7 positions match TRBD1. The germline V gene encodes CDR1 SGHTA and CDR2 FQGNSA. The CDR3 totals 14 residues. After removal of 3 bases from V and 1 base from J, the junction contained 2 bases not matched to a gene. The CDR3 region has the DNA TGTGCCAGCAGCTTCAACAGGGGCCAAGAGACCCAGTACTTC. Protein product: CASSFNRGQETQYF.

This clone showed up just once. This chain joins TRBV27 and TRBJ1-1; 8 positions agree with TRBD1. V lost 7 bases and J lost 5; bases outside the gene matches: 12. CDR3 length equals 15 residues. The germline CDR1 and CDR2 sequences are MNHEY and SMNVEV (reference sequence). The CDR3 region is CASNKFGQGWTEAFF. The CDR3 DNA reads as TGTGCCAGCAATAAGTTCGGACAGGGCTGGACTGAAGCTTTCTTT.

V and J are TRBV2 and TRBJ2-5, with 11 bases identical to TRBD1. After removal of 1 base from V and 5 bases from J, the junction contained 3 bases not matched to a gene. Germline CDR1 and CDR2: SNHLY and FYNNEI. This CDR3 has 15 residues. CDR3 DNA sequence: TGTGCCAGCAGTGAAGGGACAGGGGGCGCGGAGACCCAGTACTTC. Translation gives CASSEGTGGAETQYF.

This clone was observed a few times. CDR3 nucleotides: TGTGCCAGCAGCTTGGTAGTCTCTTCCAATGAGCAGTTCTTC. As protein: CASSLVVSSNEQFF. J is TRBJ2-1 and V is TRBV5-5, with D uncertain. V was shortened by 0 bases and J by 6 bases, with 10 bases between the two germline ends. The germline V gene has CDR1 SGHKS and CDR2 YYEKEE (reference sequence). CDR3 length: 14 amino acids. Full variable domain (missing parts from reference TRBV5-5 and TRBJ2-1): DAGVTQSPTHLIKTRGQQVTLRCSPISGHKSVSWYQQVLGQGPQFIFQYYEKEERGRGNFPDRFSARQFPNYSSELNVNALLLGDSALYLCASSLVVSSNEQFFGPGTRLTVL.

This chain joins TRBV4-3 and TRBJ2-2, with D unresolved. The germline CDR1 and CDR2 sequences are LGHNA and YSLEER. V lost 3 bases and J lost 3, with 14 bases in between. The CDR3 loop spans 16 amino acids. In DNA, the CDR3 is TGCGCCAGCAGCCAGGACGCAGGTCACGACACCGGGGAGCTGTTTTTT. Amino acid sequence: CASSQDAGHDTGELFF.

The rearrangement links TRBV6-4 to TRBJ2-2; D gene uncertain. Per germline, CDR1 MRHNA and CDR2 SNTAGT. The CDR3 consists of 15 residues. Trimming shortened V by 0 bases and J by 6 bases, and 11 bases separated the two germline ends. The CDR3 sequence: CASSDSSRSPGELFF. The CDR3, as DNA: TGTGCCAGCAGTGACTCGAGCAGGAGTCCCGGGGAGCTGTTTTTT.

The V gene is TRBV18, the J gene TRBJ1-1; 12 bases are a match to TRBD1. Unmatched junction bases numbered 4, after V lost 4 bases and J lost 4 bases. Germline CDR1 is KGHSH and CDR2 is LQKENI. CDR3 length: 15 residues. The CDR3 protein is CASSQGQGAITEAFF. The CDR3 nucleotides read TGTGCCAGCTCACAGGGACAGGGGGCGATCACTGAAGCTTTCTTT.

CDR3 bases: TGTGCCAGCAGTTGGTTTCGGGTAGGCACTGAAGCTTTCTTT. It encodes CASSWFRVGTEAFF. This chain joins TRBV6-5 and TRBJ1-1; D is ambiguous. Germline-derived CDR1 and CDR2 are MNHEY and SVGAGI. The CDR3 totals 14 residues. The V end lost 4 bases, the J end lost 4 bases, and 13 bases lay between the germline ends.

The rearrangement uses TRBV11-2 and TRBJ2-3; D perhaps matches TRBD1 (6 bases). Trimming stripped 1 base from V and 2 bases from J, with 13 bases between. Germline-derived CDR1 and CDR2 are SGHAT and FQNNGV. The CDR3 covers 16 residues. CDR3 in DNA: TGTGCCAGCAGCTTAGCCTCGGGACACTACACAGATACGCAGTATTTT. Its protein product is CASSLASGHYTDTQYF.

This chain links TRBV3-1 (or the pseudogene TRBV3-2) with TRBJ2-2, with D hard to call. Trimming removed 0 bases at V and 2 bases at J, with 4 bases between. The CDR3 is made up of 14 amino acids. From germline, CDR1 is LGHDT and CDR2 YNNKEL (reference sequence). The CDR3 loop is CASSQDPNTGELFF. The CDR3 DNA is TGTGCCAGCAGCCAAGACCCCAACACCGGGGAGCTGTTTTTT.

The chain is built from TRBV7-6 and TRBJ2-1; 10 nucleotides align to TRBD1. The CDR3 loop spans 15 amino acids. Losses at the gene ends were 2 bases for V and 6 bases for J; bases not matched to a gene: 4. Germline-derived CDR1 and CDR2 are SGHVS and FNYEAQ. The CDR3 bases are TGTGCCAGCAGCTTATGGGACAGGGGAGGCAATGAGCAGTTCTTC. Translating it yields CASSLWDRGGNEQFF.

Details on this clone: This may come from a read error, since a much larger clone is one base off. The chain uses TRBV5-6 and TRBJ1-2; 7 bases map to TRBD1. The J segment lost 2 bases and the V segment lost 3 bases, leaving 1 base of the junction unmatched. Germline V gives CDR1 SGHDT, CDR2 YYEEEE. The CDR3 covers 13 residues. Written as DNA, the CDR3 is TGTGCCAGCAGCTCGGGACAGAACTATGGCTACACCTTC. Its translation: CASSSGQNYGYTF.

In this sample, this clone turned up a few times. The rearrangement joins TRBV5-6 to TRBJ1-2; D might be TRBD1 (5 bases). Trimming removed 1 base at V and 4 bases at J, with 17 bases between. The germline gives CDR1 SGHDT, CDR2 YYEEEE. This CDR3 is 16 amino acids long. In DNA, the CDR3 is TGTGCCAGCAGCTTGCTGGCGGGGCCTAGGATCTATGGCTACACCTTC. This sequence encodes CASSLLAGPRIYGYTF.

The V gene is TRBV6-2 or TRBV6-3, the J gene TRBJ2-1; TRBD2 might be the D (6 bases). This CDR3 contains 16 residues. V was clipped by 2 bases and J by 6 bases, with 17 bases between them. Per germline, CDR1 MNHEY and CDR2 SVGEGT. The CDR3 coding sequence is TGTGCCAGCAGTTACGGTCGGGGGAGTAGGGGCAATGAGCAGTTCTTC. It codes for CASSYGRGSRGNEQFF.

This chain joins TRBV19 and TRBJ1-4, with a weak D call TRBD1 (5 bases). Germline CDR1 reads LNHDA; CDR2 reads SQIVND (reference sequence). This CDR3 is built from 15 residues. V was cut by 5 bases and J by 4 bases, with 14 bases left in between. The CDR3 protein is CASSPNRSFNEKLFF. CDR3 sequence (DNA): TGTGCCAGTAGTCCGAACAGGTCCTTTAATGAAAAACTGTTTTTT.

This chain links TRBV5-4 with TRBJ2-1; 9 positions agree with TRBD2. The CDR3 is 15 residues long. J lost 1 base, V lost 4 bases, and 3 bases had no gene match. Germline-derived CDR1 and CDR2 are SGHNT and YYREEE (reference sequence). CDR3 coding DNA: TGTGCCAGCAGCCGTAGCGGGGGATCCTACAATGAGCAGTTCTTC. Amino acids: CASSRSGGSYNEQFF.

This clone has more than one count but fewer than ten. The chain combines TRBV2 with TRBJ1-1; tentative D call: TRBD1 (5 bases). V dropped 4 bases and J dropped 4 bases, with 10 bases sitting between them. CDR1 and CDR2 (germline): SNHLY, FYNNEI. The length of the CDR3 is 13 residues. CDR3 sequence: CASSVGDGTEAFF. As DNA, the CDR3 is TGTGCCAGCAGTGTCGGGGACGGCACTGAAGCTTTCTTT.

The chain joins TRBV12-3 or TRBV12-4 to TRBJ1-5, with D uncertain. Trimming shortened V by 7 bases and J by 0 bases, and 7 bases separated the two germline ends. This CDR3 has 13 amino acids. The CDR3 loop reads CASKGYSNQPQHF. The DNA for the CDR3 is TGTGCCAGCAAAGGGTATAGCAATCAGCCCCAGCATTTT.

The chain recombines TRBV5-4 with TRBJ1-6, with 10 bases that match TRBD1. Germline CDR1 is SGHNT and CDR2 is YYREEE (reference sequence). This CDR3 has 16 residues. The V gene end was trimmed by 4 bases and the J gene end by 10 bases; junction bases not matched to a gene: 11. The CDR3 protein is CASSARDRGLGSPLHF. The CDR3 DNA follows: TGTGCCAGCAGCGCCCGGGACAGGGGCTTGGGATCACCCCTCCACTTT.

The chain combines TRBV19 with TRBJ2-3; D might be TRBD2 (6 bases). This CDR3 contains 17 residues. Germline CDR1 is LNHDA and CDR2 is SQIVND (reference sequence). V was shortened by 6 bases and J by 4 bases, with 23 bases between the two germline ends. CDR3 region: CASRGLGRGDHPDTQYF. Here the CDR3 DNA reads TGTGCCAGTAGGGGACTTGGCAGAGGGGACCACCCAGATACGCAGTATTTT.

The CDR3 sequence: CASSPPFGRQDLNTEAFF. The CDR3 DNA is TGTGCCAGCAGCCCGCCGTTCGGACGGCAGGATCTGAACACTGAAGCTTTCTTT. The chain combines TRBV3-1 (or the pseudogene TRBV3-2) with TRBJ1-1, with D uncertain. The CDR3 extends over 18 amino acids. The V end lost 4 bases, the J end lost 0 bases, and 21 bases lay between the germline ends. CDR1 is LGHDT and CDR2 is YNNKEL in the germline V gene (reference sequence).

The gene calls are TRBV18 and TRBJ2-1; D call uncertain. V was pared by 0 bases and J by 8 bases, with 11 bases between. Germline lookup yields CDR1 KGHSH and CDR2 LQKENI. The CDR3 has 14 residues. The CDR3 DNA follows: TGTGCCAGCTCACCACCGGGCAATAGGGATGAGCAGTTCTTC. This encodes CASSPPGNRDEQFF.

The V and J genes are TRBV7-6 and TRBJ2-7, with D hard to call. Trimming pared 4 bases from V and 4 bases from J, leaving 11 bases between. The CDR3 totals 13 residues. Germline CDR1 SGHVS, CDR2 FNYEAQ. The DNA for the CDR3 is TGTGCCAGCAGCTCGGGCGCTGGGTACGAGCAGTACTTC. Protein product: CASSSGAGYEQYF.

The chain uses TRBV9 and TRBJ1-3; no definite D call. From germline, CDR1 is SGDLS and CDR2 YYNGEE. This CDR3 has 15 residues. Trimming took 4 bases from V and 5 from J, leaving 16 bases between them. CDR3 nucleotide sequence: TGTGCCAGCAGCCCACGGGAGCTCCGTCGAAACACCATATATTTT. Protein product: CASSPRELRRNTIYF.

The chain employs TRBV19 and TRBJ2-3; 9 nucleotides match TRBD2. CDR1 and CDR2 from the germline V gene are LNHDA and SQIVND (reference sequence). V was pared by 9 bases and J by 3 bases, with 16 bases of the junction left unmatched. CDR3 size: 17 residues. CDR3 protein: CASLRRGGRAGTDTQYF. CDR3 coding DNA: TGTGCCAGCCTTAGGAGGGGCGGGAGGGCCGGAACAGATACGCAGTATTTT.

The chain uses TRBV19 and TRBJ1-2; D not resolved. V was cut by 4 bases and J by 5 bases, with 8 bases left in between. The CDR3 is made up of 12 amino acids. The germline CDR1 and CDR2 sequences are LNHDA and SQIVND (reference sequence). CDR3 coding DNA: TGTGCCAGTAGTACGTCAGGTTATGGCTACACCTTC. Encoded protein: CASSTSGYGYTF.